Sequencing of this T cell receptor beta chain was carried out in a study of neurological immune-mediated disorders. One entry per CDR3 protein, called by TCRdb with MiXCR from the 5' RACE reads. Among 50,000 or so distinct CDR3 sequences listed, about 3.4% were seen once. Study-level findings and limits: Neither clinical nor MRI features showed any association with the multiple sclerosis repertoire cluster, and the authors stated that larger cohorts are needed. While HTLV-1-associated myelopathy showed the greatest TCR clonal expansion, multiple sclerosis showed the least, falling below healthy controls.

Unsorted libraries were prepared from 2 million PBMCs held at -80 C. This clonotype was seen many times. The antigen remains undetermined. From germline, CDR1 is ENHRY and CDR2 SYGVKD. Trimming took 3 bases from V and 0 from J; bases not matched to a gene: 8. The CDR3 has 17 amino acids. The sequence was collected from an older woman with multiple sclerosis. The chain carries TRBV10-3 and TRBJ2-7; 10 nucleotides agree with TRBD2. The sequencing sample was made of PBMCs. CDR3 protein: CAISDPGASGSSYEQYF. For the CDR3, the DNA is TGTGCCATCAGTGACCCTGGCGCTAGCGGGAGCTCCTACGAGCAGTACTTC.